Listed below are T cell receptor beta chains from one sample, sequenced in a study of Ad26.COV2.S vaccination and SARS-CoV-2 variants. Only in-frame clones appear in the TCRdb table, and some are missing; sequencing was by immunoSEQ multiplex PCR. The table records about 350,000 clones, approximately 86% of them present only once. Sample: peripheral blood, taken in a trial of Ad26.COV2.S vaccine versus placebo. The receptors originated from a person between 18 and 59 years old who received the Ad26.COV2.S COVID-19 vaccine or a placebo. CDR3s include the opening cysteine and the closing phenylalanine or tryptophan. D genes are given only for firm matches. Not every row has a clone size; where given, it reads once, few, many or a size class.

d_call,j_call,v_call,clone_size,cdr3_nt,cdr3_aa
-,TRBJ2-5,TRBV9,-,TGTGCCAGCAGCCGGGACTCACAAGAGACCCAGTACTTC,CASSRDSQETQYF
TRBD1,TRBJ2-2,TRBV7-9,few,TGTGCCAGCAGATTCGGGACAGGGGCGAACACCGGGGAGCTGTTTTTT,CASRFGTGANTGELFF
TRBD2,TRBJ2-3,TRBV28,-,TGTGCCAGCAGCCTCTTGGGGGGACTAAACACAGATACGCAGTATTTT,CASSLLGGLNTDTQYF
TRBD1,TRBJ1-5,TRBV27,-,TGTGCCAGCAGTTCTGGCACAGGGGGAGATCAGCCCCAGCATTTT,CASSSGTGGDQPQHF
-,TRBJ2-7,TRBV20-1,-,TGCAGTGCGCCTCGACTGTTCGAGCAGTACTTC,CSAPRLFEQYF
-,TRBJ2-7,TRBV4-3,-,TGCGCCAGCAGCCAAGATCATGGCAGGACCTCCTACGAGCAGTACTTC,CASSQDHGRTSYEQYF
-,TRBJ2-7,TRBV4-3,few,TGCGCCAGCAGCCCGGAAACAGCGATGGTAGACGAGCAGTACTTC,CASSPETAMVDEQYF
-,TRBJ2-7,TRBV28,-,TGTGCCAGCAGTTTATACGGACAGCAGTACTTC,CASSLYGQQYF
-,TRBJ1-2,TRBV2,-,TGTGCCAGCAGTGAAGTGGGGGGACGCTACACCTTC,CASSEVGGRYTF
TRBD2,TRBJ2-5,TRBV7-9,-,TGTGCCAGCAGCCCCGGACTAGCGGGAAGCCAGGAGACCCAGTACTTC,CASSPGLAGSQETQYF
TRBD1,TRBJ2-7,TRBV5-5,-,TGTGCCAGCAGCAAGGGACAGGGGGGGCTTACCTACGAGCAGTACTTC,CASSKGQGGLTYEQYF
TRBD1,TRBJ2-3,TRBV19,-,TGTGCCTCCAGACAGGGGTTAGCAGATACGCAGTATTTT,CASRQGLADTQYF
-,TRBJ2-5,TRBV5-4,-,TGTGCCAGCAGCTTGTGGGCCTCCGGGGGCGAGACCCAGTACTTC,CASSLWASGGETQYF
-,TRBJ1-3,TRBV6-5,-,TGTGCCAGCAGTTACTCACGGGGCGGAAACACCATATATTTT,CASSYSRGGNTIYF
TRBD1,TRBJ2-5,TRBV5-1,-,TGCGCCAGCAGCACCAGGGACAGGGGCTACAAAGAGACCCAGTACTTC,CASSTRDRGYKETQYF
-,TRBJ2-3,TRBV5-1,-,TGCGCCAGCAGCACGGGACTTCCAGATACGCAGTATTTT,CASSTGLPDTQYF
-,TRBJ1-6,TRBV7-6,-,TGTGCCAGCAGCTTAGGACAGAGTGATTCACCCCTCCACTTT,CASSLGQSDSPLHF
-,TRBJ2-1,TRBV28,-,TGTGCCAGCAGTTTTAACAATTTCGGACATAGTTCCAATGAGCAGTTCTTC,CASSFNNFGHSSNEQFF
-,TRBJ2-3,TRBV5-1,once,TGCGCCAGCAGCTCTGGCGGTACCACAGATACGCAGTATTTT,CASSSGGTTDTQYF
TRBD1,TRBJ1-6,TRBV7-2,-,TGTGCCAGCAGCTTCTTAACAGGGGGGTCTAATTCACCCCTCCACTTT,CASSFLTGGSNSPLHF
-,TRBJ2-7,TRBV5-1,-,TGCGCCAGCAGCTATACAGCGTTCTACGAGCAGTACTTC,CASSYTAFYEQYF